The entry below gives a single T cell receptor (beta chain) sequence along with its context. What it recognizes is unknown. These data belong to a study of cytomegalovirus exposure and HLA in healthy donors. Deletions cut 6 bases from V and 0 bases from J, with 15 bases between. Germline-derived CDR1 and CDR2 are SEHNR and FQNEAQ (reference sequence). The CDR3 contains 15 residues. 60 Vbeta and 13 Jbeta primers were used in PCR. Clones were read by immunoSEQ multiplex PCR, and TCRdb kept only the in-frame ones, dropping some. The table includes about 130,000 clones, about 80% detected once. General observations from the study: It was only CMV serostatus that was available as immune exposure information. Association of approximately 16,000 TCR beta sequences with HLA alleles was found at 0.05 false discovery rate in a later analysis. The study listed some 160 cytomegalovirus-associated TCR beta chains. Earlier findings revealed that most TCR beta V segments proved productive either about 87% or about 30% of the time.

Specimen: PBMCs. This chain uses TRBV7-9 with TRBJ2-7; tentative D call: TRBD1 (5 bases). The sequence came from a man younger than 45 in good health and CMV-seronegative. The CDR3 sequence: CASSSIQEPSYEQYF. CDR3 coding DNA: TGTGCCAGCAGTTCTATACAGGAGCCCTCCTACGAGCAGTACTTC. The variable domain in full, completed from reference TRBV7-9 and TRBJ2-7, reads DTGVSQNPRHKITKRGQNVTFRCDPISEHNRLYWYRQTLGQGPEFLTYFQNEAQLEKSRLLSDRFSAERPKGSFSTLEIQRTEQGDSAMYLCASSSIQEPSYEQYFGPGTRLTVT.